This record looks at one T cell receptor beta chain sequence and its context. Its antigen is not identified. Trimming took 5 bases from V and 2 from J, leaving 7 bases between them. The CDR3 is 12 amino acids. The germline gives CDR1 MNHNS, CDR2 SASEGT. This specimen belongs to a study of T cell repertoires and HLA-DP antigens. Study as a whole: In vitro CD4+ alloreactivity was against HeLa-presented HLA-DP. Donors were two male and one female, aged 18-to-29 to 60-to-69. Sorted CD137+CD4+ samples averaged 218.4 ng DNA; pre-culture CD4+ samples, 1,000 to 1,500 ng.

Amplification used primers for 54 TRBV and 13 TRBJ segments. This table comes from immunoSEQ multiplex PCR, and its TCRdb copy is limited to in-frame clones, with some not included. This table has 75,000 to 90,000 clones, approximately 86% appearing once. The sequenced sample was CD4+ T cells from PBMCs. The genes are TRBV6-1 and TRBJ2-7; D is unclear. The sequence derives from a man aged 50-59 years in good health and CMV-seronegative. The CDR3 sequence: CASSPITYEQYF. The CDR3, as DNA: TGTGCCAGCAGTCCCATTACCTACGAGCAGTACTTC.